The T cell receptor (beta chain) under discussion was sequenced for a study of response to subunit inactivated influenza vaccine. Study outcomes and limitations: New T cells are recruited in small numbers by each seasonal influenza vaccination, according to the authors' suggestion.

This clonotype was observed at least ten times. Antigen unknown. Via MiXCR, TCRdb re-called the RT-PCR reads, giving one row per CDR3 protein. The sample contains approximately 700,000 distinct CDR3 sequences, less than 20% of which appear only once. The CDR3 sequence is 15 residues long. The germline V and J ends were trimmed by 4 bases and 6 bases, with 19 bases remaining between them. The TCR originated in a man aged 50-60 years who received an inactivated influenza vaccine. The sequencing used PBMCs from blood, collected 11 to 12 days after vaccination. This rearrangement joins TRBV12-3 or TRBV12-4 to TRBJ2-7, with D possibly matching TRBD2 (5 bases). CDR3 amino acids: CASSSPGGAALEQYF. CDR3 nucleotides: TGTGCCAGCAGTTCCCCAGGAGGAGCGGCGCTCGAGCAGTACTTC.